The 21 T cell receptor beta chains listed next were all sequenced from one sample in a study of shared clonotypes between healthy human individuals. TCRdb's copy holds only in-frame clones and misses some; the assay was immunoSEQ multiplex PCR. The sample has a few million clones, approximately 95% seen once. Sequencing used naive CD4+ T cells from PBMCs. Subset meaning: CD45RA+ positively selected. Source of these receptors: a man aged 18 to 29 in good health. Some clones in this sample may be carry-over from other donors' samples.

V usage is TRBV5-8 and J usage is TRBJ2-3; maybe TRBD1 (6 bases). This CDR3 has 12 amino acids. With 3 bases removed from V and 5 bases from J, the gap between germline ends came to 7 bases. CDR1 SGHTS and CDR2 YDEGEE come from the germline V gene. The CDR3 loop is CASSSRGDTQYF. DNA of the CDR3: TGTGCCAGCAGCTCCAGGGGAGATACGCAGTATTTT.

Concerning this clone itself: Other DNA sequences within the sample encode an identical CDR3. The chain combines TRBV7-9 with TRBJ2-3, with 9 nucleotides matching TRBD2. The CDR3 runs 14 residues. In germline, CDR1 is SEHNR, CDR2 FQNEAQ (reference sequence). Trimming cost V 1 base and J 6 bases; bases outside gene matches: 2. The CDR3 region has the DNA TGTGCCAGCAGCTTAGGGACTAGCGAGGATACGCAGTATTTT. Protein sequence: CASSLGTSEDTQYF.

The chain employs TRBV28 and TRBJ2-3; D might be TRBD2 (5 bases). The CDR3 runs to 15 residues. Germline V gene data show CDR1 as MDHEN and CDR2 as SYDVKM. V lost 3 bases, J lost 4 bases, and 14 bases lay in between. The chain's CDR3 is CASSFLIKRADTQYF. The DNA of the CDR3 is TGTGCCAGCAGTTTCCTTATTAAGAGGGCAGATACGCAGTATTTT.

A word on this clone: Mismatch with germline at one junction end may stem from a read error. Other DNA sequences from this sample encode an identical CDR3 as well. The CDR3: CASRFGTGEAFF. The DNA of the CDR3 is TGTGCCAGCAGATTCGGGACAGGTGAAGCCTTCTTT. The chain has TRBV6-5 and TRBJ1-1, with TRBD1 matching 8 bases. Germline values: CDR1 MNHEY, CDR2 SVGAGI. This CDR3 has 12 amino acids.

V and J are TRBV28 and TRBJ2-3; no reliable D call. The length of the CDR3 is 11 residues. Trimming cost V 11 bases and J 9 bases, with 15 bases left between them. Germline CDR1 MDHEN, CDR2 SYDVKM. This CDR3 reads CAAFSSTTQYF. CDR3 in DNA: TGTGCCGCCTTCTCTTCCACAACGCAGTATTTT.

This clone was seen a handful of times. This same CDR3 is encoded by further DNA sequences in the sample. This chain uses TRBV19 with TRBJ1-1, with D possibly being TRBD1 (5 bases). Between the trimmed V and J ends, which lost 1 base and 4 bases, there was a span of 7 bases. This CDR3 spans 13 amino acids. Germline V gene data show CDR1 as LNHDA and CDR2 as SQIVND (reference sequence). In DNA, the CDR3 is TGTGCCAGTAGTATAGCGGGGGGCACTGAAGCTTTCTTT. This gives the protein CASSIAGGTEAFF. Together with reference TRBV19 and TRBJ1-1, the CDR3 gives the full variable domain: DGGITQSPKYLFRKEGQNVTLSCEQNLNHDAMYWYRQDPGQGLRLIYYSQIVNDFQKGDIAEGYSVSREKKESFPLTVTSAQKNPTAFYLCASSIAGGTEAFFGQGTRLTVV.

This clone has just one count. CDR3 region: CAIRPRTGEQETQYF. The CDR3 nucleotides read TGTGCCATCCGACCCAGAACAGGGGAGCAAGAGACCCAGTACTTC. This chain uses TRBV10-3 with TRBJ2-5; TRBD1 agrees at 7 bases. The CDR3 consists of 15 residues. J gave up 2 bases and V 8 bases, and 11 bases lay outside the gene matches. Per the germline V gene, CDR1 is ENHRY and CDR2 is SYGVKD.

As for this clone: Other DNA sequences from this sample encode an identical CDR3 as well. The chain is built from TRBV7-9 and TRBJ1-5; 7 nucleotides align to TRBD1. The CDR3 length is 15 residues. Trimming took 6 bases from V and 0 from J; bases not matched to a gene: 5. Germline CDR1 reads SEHNR; CDR2 reads FQNEAQ (reference sequence). Here the CDR3 reads CASSLTGDSNQPQHF. DNA for the CDR3: TGTGCCAGCAGTTTAACAGGGGATAGCAATCAGCCCCAGCATTTT.

The V and J genes are TRBV6-6 and TRBJ2-1; 7 nucleotides line up with TRBD1. V dropped 9 bases and J dropped 12; count of bases not matched to a gene: 17. This CDR3 has 14 amino acids. The germline CDR1 and CDR2 sequences are MNHNY and SVGAGI (reference sequence). CDR3 coding DNA: TGTGCCAGTCAGGGGGTCGGGTCTACAATGACGCAGTTCTTC. Protein product: CASQGVGSTMTQFF.

V usage is TRBV6-5 and J usage is TRBJ1-2; TRBD1 matches at 11 bases. Germline lookup yields CDR1 MNHEY and CDR2 SVGAGI. This CDR3 region has 15 residues. The V gene end was trimmed by 4 bases and the J gene end by 5 bases; junction bases not matched to a gene: 6. The CDR3 reads CASSSTGQGEYGYTF. In nucleotides, the CDR3 is TGTGCCAGCAGTTCCACGGGACAGGGGGAGTATGGCTACACCTTC.

The rearrangement joins TRBV29-1 to TRBJ2-5; D call uncertain. CDR3 length: 12 residues. Germline V lookup: CDR1 SQVTM, CDR2 ANQGSEA. Trimming shortened V by 4 bases and J by 5 bases, and 11 bases separated the two germline ends. CDR3 in amino acids: CSVGYNVETQYF. CDR3 nucleotide sequence: TGCAGCGTTGGGTACAACGTTGAGACCCAGTACTTC.

The gene calls are TRBV28 and TRBJ1-5; 7 nucleotides align to TRBD1. The CDR3 is made up of 14 amino acids. Germline trimming cut 5 bases from V and 6 bases from J; bases unmatched to any gene: 7. Germline-derived CDR1 and CDR2 are MDHEN and SYDVKM. The CDR3 loop is CASSREGGGQPQHF. CDR3 coding DNA: TGTGCCAGCAGTAGGGAAGGGGGCGGTCAGCCCCAGCATTTT.

This clone was counted a single time. Here the CDR3 reads CASSITPGQGVHEQYF. DNA of the CDR3: TGTGCCAGCAGTATTACTCCGGGACAGGGGGTCCACGAGCAGTACTTC. The V and J genes are TRBV28 and TRBJ2-7; 11 positions match TRBD1. This CDR3 has 16 amino acids. Germline assignment: CDR1 MDHEN and CDR2 SYDVKM. V gave up 5 bases and J gave up 5 bases; unmatched junction bases: 11. Using reference TRBV28 and TRBJ2-7 for the parts outside the CDR3, the full variable domain is DVKVTQSSRYLVKRTGEKVFLECVQDMDHENMFWYRQDPGLGLRLIYFSYDVKMKEKGDIPEGYSVSREKKERFSLILESASTNQTSMYLCASSITPGQGVHEQYFGPGTRLTVT.

The rearrangement uses TRBV19 and TRBJ2-7; TRBD1 is a possible D gene (6 bases). The germline gives CDR1 LNHDA, CDR2 SQIVND (reference sequence). The CDR3 length is 13 residues. Trimming took 5 bases from V and 4 from J, leaving 12 bases between them. CDR3 protein: CASSPGTPYEQYF. The CDR3 DNA follows: TGTGCCAGTAGTCCCGGGACACCGTACGAGCAGTACTTC.

The chain is built from TRBV6-1 and TRBJ2-7, with 7 bases lining up with TRBD1. The junction had 7 bases not matched to a gene; V was cut back by 7 bases and J by 1 base. The CDR3 has 14 residues. Germline values: CDR1 MNHNS, CDR2 SASEGT. CDR3 region: CASTRGGRSYEQYF. CDR3 nucleotide sequence: TGTGCCAGCACCCGAGGGGGCAGGTCCTACGAGCAGTACTTC.

V usage is TRBV21-1 and J usage is TRBJ1-2; TRBD1 is the table's D call, not checked against the DNA. TRBV21-1 is a pseudogene. The length of the CDR3 is 15 residues. CDR3 amino acids: CASSKGGGHGYGYTF. Written as DNA, the CDR3 is TGTGCCAGCAGCAAAGGTGGGGGCCACGGCTATGGCTACACCTTC.

The chain couples TRBV18 to TRBJ2-1; D may be TRBD1 (6 bases). In germline, CDR1 is KGHSH, CDR2 LQKENI. CDR3 length: 13 amino acids. Trimming stripped 4 bases from V and 6 bases from J, with 10 bases between. The DNA of the CDR3 is TGTGCCAGCTCACTCGGGACAAGCAATGAGCAGTTCTTC. The encoded protein is CASSLGTSNEQFF.

The chain has TRBV29-1 and TRBJ2-3; 8 bases align to TRBD1. Looked up from germline, CDR1 is SQVTM and CDR2 is ANQGSEA. With 4 bases clipped from V and 5 bases from J, the junction kept 8 bases outside the gene matches. This CDR3 has 14 residues. DNA for the CDR3: TGCAGCGTTGCTTGGGGACAGGTGGAAGATACGCAGTATTTT. Translation gives CSVAWGQVEDTQYF.

The V call is TRBV19, the J call TRBJ2-1; D uncertain. Germline V gives CDR1 LNHDA, CDR2 SQIVND (reference sequence). Trimming removed 5 bases at V and 8 bases at J, with 19 bases between. This CDR3 spans 15 amino acids. CDR3 nucleotides: TGTGCCAGTAGTCCGATCCGCTCCTCGGGCGATGAGCAGTTCTTC. It specifies CASSPIRSSGDEQFF.

This chain uses TRBV7-3 with TRBJ1-1; D is uncertain. The CDR3 spans 15 residues. Trimming shortened V by 4 bases and J by 1 base, and 13 bases separated the two germline ends. Germline V lookup: CDR1 SGHTA, CDR2 FQGTGA. The CDR3 reads CASSSWTGANTEAFF. The CDR3 region has the DNA TGTGCCAGCAGCTCCTGGACGGGAGCGAACACTGAAGCTTTCTTT.

The rearrangement links TRBV4-3 to TRBJ2-5; D possibly corresponds to TRBD1 (6 bases). The CDR3 consists of 16 residues. CDR1 is LGHNA and CDR2 is YSLEER in the germline V gene. V gave up 0 bases and J gave up 4 bases, with 15 bases separating them. The CDR3 spells CASSQDLGRGIETQYF. CDR3 DNA: TGCGCCAGCAGCCAAGATCTGGGCAGGGGAATAGAGACCCAGTACTTC.